This T cell receptor (beta chain) was identified in a study of OX40 agonist ivuxolimab in advanced cancers. About the study: Intravenous ivuxolimab was administered to patients every 2 weeks at 0.01 to 10 mg/kg.

Looked up from germline, CDR1 is MGHRA and CDR2 is YSYEKL. The CDR3 length is 14 residues. Trimming took 4 bases from V and 4 from J, leaving 12 bases between them. Whole-study findings and limits: At 0.1 to 3.0 mg/kg and by week 6, clonal expansion occurred in CD4+ and CD8+ blood T cells. On average, CD8+ T cells had more expanded clones than CD4+.

Sequenced by immunoSEQ multiplex PCR; TCRdb stores in-frame clones only, minus some. This sample has almost 50,000 clones, with around 86% found just once. A word on this clone: The antigen is not known.

The clonotype was recovered from an adult with an advanced solid tumor such as melanoma, head and neck, liver or kidney cancer. V and J are TRBV4-1 and TRBJ2-3; no firm D call. The material was CD4+ or CD8+ T cells sorted from blood, obtained in a trial of the OX40 agonist ivuxolimab. The CDR3: CASSLQSPADTQYF. DNA of the CDR3: TGCGCCAGCAGCCTCCAATCCCCCGCAGATACGCAGTATTTT.